This T cell receptor (beta chain) was observed in a study of blood T cell repertoires in COVID-19 (dated by TCRdb to the early 2020s). Regarding the study in general: Samples covering the acute and convalescent phases of COVID-19 were provided by collaborators in the United States, Italy and Spain. The material from the prospective study consisted of cDNA or gDNA derived from T cells, B-cell-depleted T cells, or PBMCs. The dataset comprised deeply sampled blood TCRbeta repertoires from subjects exposed to, actively infected with, or recovered from COVID-19. The repertoires were released in a freely available public database meant as a resource for research on the immune response to SARS-CoV-2. Samples were obtained from the ongoing ImmuneRACE study (first 160 participants) and from some 1,200 subjects provided by 6 global collaborators. Sample metadata almost always included a de-identified subject ID, COVID-19 status, age in years and sex. Where available, HLA class I and class II types were obtained from metadata supplied by the sample provider rather than from assay-based typing. What the research found in general, with its limitations: The quantity of clinical and demographic metadata differed by source and by participant and was supplied without curation.

One collaborating source in Seattle enrolled patients during active infection and followed them longitudinally through the course of disease. Whole blood was collected in K2EDTA tubes by collaborating institutions according to the institutions' own protocols. For TCRbeta analysis, collaborators shipped samples in one of three forms: frozen whole blood, isolated PBMCs, or DNA extracted from either of those sample types. TCRbeta CDR3 regions were amplified from genomic DNA using the immunoSEQ Assay, a bias-controlled multiplex PCR. The authors processed their data as follows. The number of nucleated cells in each sample was estimated from the amplification of reference gene primers within the assay. To quantify the absolute abundance of each unique TCRbeta CDR3 rearrangement, sequence reads were collapsed and filtered. For each sample, productive Simpson clonality was calculated as the square root of Simpson's diversity index across productive rearrangements. TCRdb's version of the immuneACCESS table is confined to in-frame rearrangements and falls short of the full clone set. An unresolved V gene accounts for under half of the shortfall where checked; the remainder is of unknown origin. The V and J calls and the clone size are those of that table, but D and trimming were determined from the DNA. For this sample there are roughly 47,000 clones; 70% to 90% appear just once. Together, the top ten hold about a third of the sample.

With regard to this clone: Its antigen remains undetermined. The input lacks base qualities; no much larger clone sits a single base away.

Measured from the cysteine to the phenylalanine, the CDR3 is 14 residues long. Kept here is only the CDR3 DNA, which spans 42 bases and is read in frame from base 1. The germline V gene encodes CDR1 SGDLS and CDR2 YYNGEE. Trimming costs V 0 bases and J 4 bases, and their ends lie 8 bases apart. The chain uses TRBV9 and TRBJ2-4; TRBD2 is a weak D gene call, 5 bases matching. Specimen: peripheral blood. The TCR comes from a woman aged 80 or older with COVID-19, enrolled during active disease. CDR3 region: CASSVGTGKNIQYF. The bases read TGTGCCAGCAGCGTAGGGACGGGGAAAAACATTCAGTACTTC.